The 13 T cell receptor beta chains below come from one sample, sequenced in a study of blood T cell repertoires in COVID-19. Assay used: immunoSEQ multiplex PCR; TCRdb lists only in-frame clones, some missing. The sample includes approximately 88,000 clones, more than 60% of them seen just once. Material for sequencing was peripheral blood. The receptors come from a woman of 80 years or more with active or convalescent COVID-19.

This clone was observed a handful of times. The chain uses TRBV2 and TRBJ2-2; D is possibly TRBD2 (6 bases). CDR1 and CDR2 from the germline V gene are SNHLY and FYNNEI. CDR3 size: 15 residues. Between the trimmed V and J ends, which lost 5 bases and 1 base, there was a span of 11 bases. CDR3 sequence (DNA): TGTGCCAGCAGTAAATCGGGGGAGAACACCGGGGAGCTGTTTTTT. This encodes CASSKSGENTGELFF.

V gene TRBV6-5 combines with J gene TRBJ2-2, with D unresolved. This CDR3 has 14 residues. Germline CDR1 reads MNHEY; CDR2 reads SVGAGI. V was cut by 0 bases and J by 6 bases, with 8 bases left in between. Here the CDR3 reads CASSYSRFSGELFF. CDR3 bases: TGTGCCAGCAGTTACTCGAGGTTCTCCGGGGAGCTGTTTTTT.

The V and J genes are TRBV6-2 or TRBV6-3 and TRBJ2-5; tentative D call: TRBD2 (7 bases). Trimming left V 0 bases short and J 5 bases short, with 16 bases between. This CDR3 spans 16 amino acids. The germline CDR1 and CDR2 sequences are MNHEY and SVGEGT. The CDR3 sequence is CASSYSWGGSQETQYF. Here the CDR3 DNA reads TGTGCCAGCAGTTACTCTTGGGGGGGCAGTCAGGAGACCCAGTACTTC.

This sequence joins TRBV7-2 and TRBJ2-7; D may be TRBD2 (6 bases). CDR3 size: 15 residues. CDR1 and CDR2 (germline): SGHTA, FQGNSA. Trimming pared 3 bases from V and 1 base from J, leaving 13 bases between. CDR3 loop: CASSLRGAPSYEQYF. DNA of the CDR3: TGTGCCAGCAGCTTGCGCGGGGCACCTTCCTACGAGCAGTACTTC.

The V and J genes are TRBV5-8 and TRBJ2-5; 7 nucleotides agree with TRBD2. With 6 bases clipped from V and 4 bases from J, the junction kept 9 bases outside the gene matches. The CDR3 has 14 amino acids. Per the germline V gene, CDR1 is SGHTS and CDR2 is YDEGEE. CDR3 region: CASTSLGRGETQYF. DNA for the CDR3: TGTGCCAGCACCAGTTTGGGGAGGGGAGAGACCCAGTACTTC.

This chain connects TRBV30 to TRBJ2-7; D gene ambiguous. This CDR3 comprises 14 residues. The V gene lost 3 bases and the J gene lost 7 bases, with 19 bases spanning the gap. Germline loops: CDR1 GTSNPN, CDR2 SVGIG (reference sequence). The CDR3 nucleotides read TGTGCCTGGAGCCACCTCCGAGGCCCCAATGAGCAGTACTTC. Protein sequence: CAWSHLRGPNEQYF. The variable domain in full, completed from reference TRBV30 and TRBJ2-7, reads SQTIHQWPATLVQPVGSPLSLECTVEGTSNPNLYWYRQAAGRGLQLLFYSVGIGQISSEVPQNLSASRPQDRQFILSSKKLLLSDSGFYLCAWSHLRGPNEQYFGPGTRLTVT.

The rearrangement joins TRBV5-1 to TRBJ2-1, with 8 bases aligning to TRBD1. This CDR3 comprises 14 residues. V lost 6 bases to trimming and J lost 4 bases; unmatched junction nucleotides: 6. Per germline, CDR1 SGHRS and CDR2 YFSETQ. The CDR3 protein is CASTDRGLYNEQFF. The CDR3 coding sequence is TGCGCCAGCACAGACAGGGGTCTGTACAATGAGCAGTTCTTC.

This chain connects TRBV20-1 to TRBJ2-1; TRBD1 aligns across 9 bases. V was pared by 3 bases and J by 8 bases, with 8 bases of the junction left unmatched. Per the germline V gene, CDR1 is DFQATT and CDR2 is SNEGSKA (reference sequence). The CDR3 is 14 amino acids. The CDR3 DNA sequence: TGCAGTGCTAGTAGTGGACAGGGGCGGGATGAGCAGTTCTTC. Translating it yields CSASSGQGRDEQFF.

The chain combines TRBV7-2 with TRBJ2-5, with TRBD2 identical over 7 bases. The junction had 8 bases not matched to a gene; V was cut back by 5 bases and J by 5 bases. The CDR3 is 14 amino acids. CDR1 and CDR2 (germline): SGHTA, FQGNSA. CDR3 protein: CASSLQTSSETQYF. CDR3 nucleotides: TGTGCCAGCAGCCTCCAGACTAGCTCCGAGACCCAGTACTTC. Variable domain in full (rest from reference TRBV7-2 and TRBJ2-5): GAGVSQSPSNKVTEKGKDVELRCDPISGHTALYWYRQSLGQGLEFLIYFQGNSAPDKSGLPSDRFSAERTGGSVSTLTIQRTQQEDSAVYLCASSLQTSSETQYFGPGTRLLVL.

This chain uses TRBV7-2 with TRBJ1-4; perhaps TRBD1 as D (5 bases). Deletions cut 4 bases from V and 0 bases from J, with 9 bases between. Per the germline V gene, CDR1 is SGHTA and CDR2 is FQGNSA. The CDR3 is 15 amino acids. CDR3 in DNA: TGTGCCAGCAGCTCCAGGGTAGCAACTAATGAAAAACTGTTTTTT. It translates to CASSSRVATNEKLFF. Together with reference TRBV7-2 and TRBJ1-4, the CDR3 gives the full variable domain: GAGVSQSPSNKVTEKGKDVELRCDPISGHTALYWYRQSLGQGLEFLIYFQGNSAPDKSGLPSDRFSAERTGGSVSTLTIQRTQQEDSAVYLCASSSRVATNEKLFFGSGTQLSVL.

This clone was detected only once. This sequence joins TRBV28 and TRBJ2-5, with 9 positions matching TRBD2. With V trimmed by 6 bases and J by 1 base, 3 bases remained unmatched. The CDR3 spans 14 residues. Germline values: CDR1 MDHEN, CDR2 SYDVKM. The DNA of the CDR3 is TGTGCCAGCAGGAATAGCGGGGGCCAAGAGACCCAGTACTTC. Its translation is CASRNSGGQETQYF.

This clone came up a few times. The V and J genes are TRBV19 and TRBJ1-1, with a possible D match to TRBD1 (5 bases). The V and J ends lost 7 bases and 0 bases respectively, with 12 bases between them. There are 14 residues in the CDR3. Germline CDR1 LNHDA, CDR2 SQIVND (reference sequence). The CDR3 DNA sequence: TGTGCCAGTATCCCGACGGGGGTGAACACTGAAGCTTTCTTT. It translates to CASIPTGVNTEAFF.

DNA of the CDR3: TGTGCCAGCAGTTTTACCCTCGGAGGCACAGATACGCAGTATTTT. This codes for CASSFTLGGTDTQYF. The chain joins TRBV5-8 to TRBJ2-3; no clear D gene. V was shortened by 5 bases and J by 1 base, with 14 bases between the two germline ends. The length of the CDR3 is 15 residues. Germline V gives CDR1 SGHTS, CDR2 YDEGEE.